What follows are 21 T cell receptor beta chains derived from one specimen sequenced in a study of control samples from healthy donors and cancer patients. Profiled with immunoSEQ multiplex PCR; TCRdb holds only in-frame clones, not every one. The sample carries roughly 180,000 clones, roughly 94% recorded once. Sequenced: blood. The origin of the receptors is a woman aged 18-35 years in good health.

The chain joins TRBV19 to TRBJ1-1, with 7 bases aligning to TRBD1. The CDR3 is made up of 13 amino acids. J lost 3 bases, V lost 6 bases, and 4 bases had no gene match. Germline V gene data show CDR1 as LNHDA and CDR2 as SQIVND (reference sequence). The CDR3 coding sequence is TGTGCCAGTAGCTGGGACAGCCACACTGAAGCTTTCTTT. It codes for CASSWDSHTEAFF.

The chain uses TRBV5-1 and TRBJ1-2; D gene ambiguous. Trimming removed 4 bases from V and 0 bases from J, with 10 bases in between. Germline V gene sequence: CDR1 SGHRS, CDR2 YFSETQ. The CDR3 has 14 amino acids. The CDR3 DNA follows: TGCGCCAGCAGCATAACCACAGCTAACTATGGCTACACCTTC. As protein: CASSITTANYGYTF.

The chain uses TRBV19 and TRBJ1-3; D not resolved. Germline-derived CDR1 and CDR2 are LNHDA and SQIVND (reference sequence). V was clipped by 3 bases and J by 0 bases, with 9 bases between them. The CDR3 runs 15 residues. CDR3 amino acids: CASSITFTSGNTIYF. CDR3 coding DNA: TGTGCCAGTAGTATTACGTTTACCTCTGGAAACACCATATATTTT.

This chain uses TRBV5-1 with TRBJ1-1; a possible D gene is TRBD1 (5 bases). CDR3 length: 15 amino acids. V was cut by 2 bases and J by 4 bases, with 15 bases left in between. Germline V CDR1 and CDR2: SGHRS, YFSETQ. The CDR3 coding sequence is TGCGCCAGCAGCTTAACCGATGACAGATCCACTGAAGCTTTCTTT. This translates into CASSLTDDRSTEAFF.

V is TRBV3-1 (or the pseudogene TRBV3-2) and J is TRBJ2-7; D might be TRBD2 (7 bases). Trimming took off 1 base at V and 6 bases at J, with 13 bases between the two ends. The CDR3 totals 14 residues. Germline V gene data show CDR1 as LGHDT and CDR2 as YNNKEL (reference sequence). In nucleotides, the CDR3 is TGTGCCAGCAGCCAAGGGGGGGGGCCGGGCGAGCAGTACTTC. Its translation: CASSQGGGPGEQYF.

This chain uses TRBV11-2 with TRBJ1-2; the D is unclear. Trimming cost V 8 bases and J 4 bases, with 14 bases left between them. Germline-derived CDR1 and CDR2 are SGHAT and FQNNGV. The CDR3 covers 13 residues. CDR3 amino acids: CASAPGSLYGYTF. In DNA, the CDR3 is TGTGCCAGCGCCCCCGGCAGTCTCTATGGCTACACCTTC.

CDR3 region: CATSDSRGRSYGYTF. DNA for the CDR3: TGTGCCACCAGTGATTCGAGAGGGAGAAGCTATGGCTACACCTTC. The V call is TRBV24-1, the J call TRBJ1-2, with D hard to call. The CDR3 spans 15 residues. Trimming removed 2 bases at V and 4 bases at J, with 13 bases between. Germline CDR1 KGHDR, CDR2 SFDVKD.

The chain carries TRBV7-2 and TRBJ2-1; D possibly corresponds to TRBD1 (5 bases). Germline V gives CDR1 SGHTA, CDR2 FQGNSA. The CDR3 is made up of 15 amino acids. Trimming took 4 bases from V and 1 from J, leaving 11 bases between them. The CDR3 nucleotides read TGTGCCAGCAGCTCACAGGCAGGGTCCTACAATGAGCAGTTCTTC. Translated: CASSSQAGSYNEQFF.

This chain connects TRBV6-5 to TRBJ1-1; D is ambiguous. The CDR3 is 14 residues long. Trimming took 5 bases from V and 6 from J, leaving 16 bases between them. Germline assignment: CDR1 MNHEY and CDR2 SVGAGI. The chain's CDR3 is CASSQYRAGAEAFF. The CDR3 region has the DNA TGTGCCAGCAGTCAATACCGGGCGGGCGCTGAAGCTTTCTTT.

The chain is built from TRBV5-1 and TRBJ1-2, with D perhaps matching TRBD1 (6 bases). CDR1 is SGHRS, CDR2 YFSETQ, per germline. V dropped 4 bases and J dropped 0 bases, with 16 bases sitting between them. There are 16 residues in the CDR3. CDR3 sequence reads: CASSLLPGEANYGYTF. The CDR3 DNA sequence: TGCGCCAGCAGCCTCCTCCCAGGGGAAGCTAACTATGGCTACACCTTC.

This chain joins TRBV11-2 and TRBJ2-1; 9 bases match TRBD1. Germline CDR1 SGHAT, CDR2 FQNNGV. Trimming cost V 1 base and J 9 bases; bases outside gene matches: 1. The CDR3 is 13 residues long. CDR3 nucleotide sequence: TGTGCCAGCAGCTTAGGACAGGGGGTTGAGCAGTTCTTC. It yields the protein CASSLGQGVEQFF.

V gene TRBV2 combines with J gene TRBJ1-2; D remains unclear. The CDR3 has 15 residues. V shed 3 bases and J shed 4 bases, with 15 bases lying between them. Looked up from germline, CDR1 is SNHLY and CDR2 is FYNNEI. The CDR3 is CASSEGMAAGYGYTF. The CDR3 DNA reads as TGTGCCAGCAGTGAGGGGATGGCGGCAGGCTATGGCTACACCTTC.

CDR3 nucleotides: TGTGCCAGCAGCCAAGAAGGGTACATTCAGTACTTC. This encodes CASSQEGYIQYF. The V call is TRBV4-2, the J call TRBJ2-4; no clear D. This CDR3 comprises 12 residues. Germline values: CDR1 LGHNA, CDR2 YNFKEQ. V lost 0 bases and J lost 8, with 5 bases in between.

The CDR3, as DNA: TGTGCCAGCAGTCCAAAGAACACTGAAGCTTTCTTT. It specifies CASSPKNTEAFF. This rearrangement joins TRBV12-3 or TRBV12-4 to TRBJ1-1; D unclear. Trimming cost V 5 bases and J 1 base, with 5 bases left between them. The CDR3 contains 12 residues.

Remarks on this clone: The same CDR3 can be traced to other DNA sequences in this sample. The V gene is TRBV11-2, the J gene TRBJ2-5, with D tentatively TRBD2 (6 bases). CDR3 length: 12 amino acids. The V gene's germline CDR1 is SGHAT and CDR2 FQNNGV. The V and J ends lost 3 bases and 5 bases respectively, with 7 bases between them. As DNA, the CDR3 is TGTGCCAGCAGCTTTGGGGGGGAGACCCAGTACTTC. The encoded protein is CASSFGGETQYF.

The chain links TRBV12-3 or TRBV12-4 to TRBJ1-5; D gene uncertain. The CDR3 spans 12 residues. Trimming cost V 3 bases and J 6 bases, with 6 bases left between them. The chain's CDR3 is CASSFQSQPQHF. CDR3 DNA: TGTGCCAGCAGTTTTCAAAGTCAGCCCCAGCATTTT.

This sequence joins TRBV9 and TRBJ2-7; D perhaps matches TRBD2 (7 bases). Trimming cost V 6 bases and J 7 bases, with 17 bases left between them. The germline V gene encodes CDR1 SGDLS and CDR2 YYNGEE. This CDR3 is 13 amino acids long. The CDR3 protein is CASTSAGAGEQYF. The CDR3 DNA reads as TGTGCCAGCACCTCGGCGGGGGCTGGGGAGCAGTACTTC.

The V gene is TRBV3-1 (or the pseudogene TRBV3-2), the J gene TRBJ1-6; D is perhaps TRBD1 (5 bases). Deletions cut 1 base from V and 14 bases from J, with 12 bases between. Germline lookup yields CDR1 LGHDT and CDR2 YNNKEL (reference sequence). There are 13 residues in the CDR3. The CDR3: CASSQAGLQALHF. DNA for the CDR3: TGTGCCAGCAGCCAAGCGGGGCTGCAGGCCCTCCACTTT.

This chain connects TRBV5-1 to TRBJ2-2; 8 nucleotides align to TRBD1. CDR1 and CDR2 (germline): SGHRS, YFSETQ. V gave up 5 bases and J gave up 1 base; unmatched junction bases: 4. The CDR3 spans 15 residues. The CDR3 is CASRGQVQNTGELFF. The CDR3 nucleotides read TGCGCCAGCAGGGGACAGGTCCAGAACACCGGGGAGCTGTTTTTT.

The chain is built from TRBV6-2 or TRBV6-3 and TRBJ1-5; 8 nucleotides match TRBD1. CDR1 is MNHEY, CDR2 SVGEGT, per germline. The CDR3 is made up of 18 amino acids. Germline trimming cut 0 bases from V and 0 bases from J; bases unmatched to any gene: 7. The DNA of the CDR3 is TGTGCCAGCAGTTACTCGATGCAGGGGGCCTATAGCAATCAGCCCCAGCATTTT. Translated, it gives CASSYSMQGAYSNQPQHF.

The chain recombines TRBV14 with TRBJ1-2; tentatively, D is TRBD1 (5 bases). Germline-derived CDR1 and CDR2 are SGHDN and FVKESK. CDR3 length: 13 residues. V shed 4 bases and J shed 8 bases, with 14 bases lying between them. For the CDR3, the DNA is TGTGCCAGCAGCCTTTCAGGGTTGGGAGGCTACACCTTC. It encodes CASSLSGLGGYTF.